The 18 T cell receptor beta chains below were found in one sample sequenced in a study of metastatic and nonmetastatic thyroid tumors. TCRdb re-clonotyped the PCR reads through MiXCR. In the table there are 20,000 to 25,000 clones, roughly a third of which are singletons. Nobody among the patients had been given any treatment before thyroid surgery. The sample comprised blood. The origin of the receptors is a female donor with papillary thyroid cancer or a benign thyroid nodule (not recorded which). Some clones in this sample may be carry-over from other donors' samples.

V usage is TRBV19 and J usage is TRBJ2-6, with D perhaps matching TRBD2 (5 bases). The germline CDR1 and CDR2 sequences are LNHDA and SQIVND (reference sequence). The CDR3 is made up of 18 amino acids. Trimming stripped 8 bases from V and 2 bases from J, with 22 bases between. The CDR3 reads CASSEPDWARPGANVLTF. DNA for the CDR3: TGTGCCAGTTCGGAGCCGGACTGGGCGCGCCCTGGGGCCAACGTCCTGACTTTC.

The CDR3 loop reads CASRPLGRGEAFF. DNA for the CDR3: TGTGCCAGCAGACCTTTAGGACGGGGTGAAGCTTTCTTT. V usage is TRBV6-1 and J usage is TRBJ1-1; no reliable D call. The CDR3 consists of 13 residues. Trimming pared 6 bases from V and 7 bases from J, leaving 15 bases between. CDR1 and CDR2 from the germline V gene are MNHNS and SASEGT.

Sample share makes this clone medium-sized. The CDR3, as DNA: TGTGCCAGCAGCGATAGACTAGCGGGAGTAGTAGATACGCAGTATTTT. Translating it yields CASSDRLAGVVDTQYF. The chain combines TRBV11-2 with TRBJ2-3; TRBD2 matches 12 bases. J lost 5 bases, V lost 5 bases, and 8 bases had no gene match. CDR3 length: 16 residues. Germline V gives CDR1 SGHAT, CDR2 FQNNGV.

V and J are TRBV30 and TRBJ2-7; D possibly corresponds to TRBD2 (6 bases). Germline V gene sequence: CDR1 GTSNPN, CDR2 SVGIG (reference sequence). The CDR3 runs 14 residues. V was pared by 0 bases and J by 2 bases, with 11 bases between. The CDR3 protein is CAWSVRGSAYEQYF. The CDR3 DNA is TGTGCCTGGAGTGTACGGGGGAGTGCCTACGAGCAGTACTTC.

The V gene is TRBV5-1, the J gene TRBJ1-3; 7 nucleotides match TRBD1. Looked up from germline, CDR1 is SGHRS and CDR2 is YFSETQ. The junction had 6 bases not matched to a gene; V was cut back by 3 bases and J by 0 bases. This CDR3 has 16 residues. The CDR3 DNA follows: TGCGCCAGCAGCTGGGATCGGGACAGCTCTGGAAACACCATATATTTT. As protein: CASSWDRDSSGNTIYF.

As concerns this clone: At one end, the junction sequence differs from germline, possibly due to a read error. The V gene is TRBV11-2, the J gene TRBJ1-3, with TRBD1 as a possible D gene (5 bases). Germline CDR1 is SGHAT and CDR2 is FQNNGV. The CDR3 consists of 16 residues. Here the CDR3 reads CASSPGGIHYGNTRYF. DNA for the CDR3: TGTGCCAGCAGCCCCGGGGGGATACACTATGGCAACACCAGATATTTT.

This clone is medium-sized by share. The chain recombines TRBV12-3 or TRBV12-4 with TRBJ2-2; D may match TRBD1 or TRBD2 (5 bases each). This CDR3 contains 17 residues. The V gene lost 4 bases and the J gene lost 2 bases, with 17 bases spanning the gap. The CDR3 spells CASSWKGTSLNTGELFF. CDR3 coding DNA: TGTGCCAGCAGTTGGAAAGGGACGAGTTTAAACACCGGGGAGCTGTTTTTT.

J is TRBJ1-1 and V is TRBV6-1; tentative D call: TRBD1 (5 bases). Trimming pared 6 bases from V and 4 bases from J, leaving 15 bases between. Germline assignment: CDR1 MNHNS and CDR2 SASEGT. The CDR3 totals 14 residues. The CDR3 nucleotides are TGTGCCAGCAGCCGATGGGCAGGGCGCACTGAAGCTTTCTTT. Protein product: CASSRWAGRTEAFF.

This chain links TRBV5-1 with TRBJ1-2, with 9 positions matching TRBD1. Trimming at V came to 3 bases and at J to 4 bases, leaving 7 bases not matched to a gene. Germline-derived CDR1 and CDR2 are SGHRS and YFSETQ. The CDR3 is 15 residues long. DNA for the CDR3: TGCGCCAGCAGCTCCGCCCCGGGACAGGGCTATGGCTACACCTTC. Protein: CASSSAPGQGYGYTF.

The chain combines TRBV20-1 with TRBJ2-4; 10 bases are shared with TRBD1. This CDR3 region has 17 residues. V dropped 0 bases and J dropped 6; count of bases not matched to a gene: 11. Germline-derived CDR1 and CDR2 are DFQATT and SNEGSKA (reference sequence). CDR3 sequence: CSARDPWTGGVANIQYF. The DNA for the CDR3 is TGCAGTGCTAGAGATCCTTGGACAGGGGGTGTCGCAAACATTCAGTACTTC.

The gene calls are TRBV30 and TRBJ2-5, with no clear D. This CDR3 comprises 15 residues. V lost 0 bases and J lost 2, with 13 bases in between. CDR1 GTSNPN and CDR2 SVGIG come from the germline V gene (reference sequence). This CDR3 is CAWSVSSSFQETQYF. In DNA form, the CDR3 reads TGTGCCTGGAGTGTTAGTTCGAGTTTTCAAGAGACCCAGTACTTC.

The DNA for the CDR3 is TGTGCCAGCAGCCAAGGCCCCGTTCGGGGAAGCGAGCAGTTCTTC. Amino acid sequence: CASSQGPVRGSEQFF. This chain links TRBV4-2 with TRBJ2-1; possible D gene TRBD2, 5 bases. CDR3 size: 15 residues. Germline V CDR1 and CDR2: LGHNA, YNFKEQ. The V end was cut by 1 base, the J end by 10 bases, with 17 bases between.

This sequence joins TRBV4-1 and TRBJ2-7, with 7 bases aligning to TRBD1. V shed 3 bases and J 3 bases; nucleotides not matched to a gene: 8. Germline V gene sequence: CDR1 MGHRA, CDR2 YSYEKL. The CDR3 contains 15 residues. CDR3 amino acids: CASSQKGAADYEQYF. CDR3 coding DNA: TGCGCCAGCAGCCAGAAGGGGGCGGCCGACTACGAGCAGTACTTC.

This clone has ten or more counts. The rearrangement links TRBV6-2 or TRBV6-3 to TRBJ2-3; 8 bases are a match to TRBD2. CDR3 length: 17 amino acids. V was pared by 5 bases and J by 0 bases, with 10 bases of the junction left unmatched. Germline CDR1 and CDR2: MNHEY and SVGEGT. DNA of the CDR3: TGTGCCAGCAGTCCGACTAGCGAGGCCCGTAGCACAGATACGCAGTATTTT. It yields the protein CASSPTSEARSTDTQYF.

The J gene is TRBJ1-2, the V gene TRBV20-1; D not certain. The V end lost 0 bases, the J end lost 7 bases, and 6 bases lay between the germline ends. The CDR3 sequence is 11 residues long. The germline V gene encodes CDR1 DFQATT and CDR2 SNEGSKA (reference sequence). In DNA form, the CDR3 reads TGCAGTGCTAGAGATAGTTCTGGCTACACCTTC. It translates to CSARDSSGYTF.

The sample holds many counts of this clone. The gene calls are TRBV7-2 and TRBJ2-7; D might be TRBD2 (7 bases). CDR3 length: 16 residues. V lost 4 bases and J 7 bases, leaving 23 bases between the germline ends. The germline V gene has CDR1 SGHTA and CDR2 FQGNSA. The CDR3 sequence is CASSSYSLGGQGEQYF. In DNA, the CDR3 is TGTGCCAGCAGCTCCTATAGCCTGGGGGGGCAGGGGGAGCAGTACTTC.

This chain uses TRBV30 with TRBJ1-2; perhaps TRBD1 as D (5 bases). V lost 3 bases and J 4 bases, leaving 12 bases between the germline ends. Germline CDR1 reads GTSNPN; CDR2 reads SVGIG (reference sequence). CDR3 length equals 13 residues. CDR3 residues: CAWRPGNGYGYTF. The CDR3 DNA reads as TGTGCCTGGAGACCAGGGAACGGCTATGGCTACACCTTC.

The rearrangement links TRBV20-1 to TRBJ2-1, with 9 bases aligning to TRBD2. J lost 4 bases, V lost 0 bases, and 10 bases had no gene match. Germline V gene lookup returns CDR1 DFQATT and CDR2 SNEGSKA (reference sequence). There are 17 residues in the CDR3. The CDR3 reads CSARDARIAGVYNEQFF. Written as DNA, the CDR3 is TGCAGTGCTAGAGATGCCAGAATAGCGGGAGTGTACAATGAGCAGTTCTTC.